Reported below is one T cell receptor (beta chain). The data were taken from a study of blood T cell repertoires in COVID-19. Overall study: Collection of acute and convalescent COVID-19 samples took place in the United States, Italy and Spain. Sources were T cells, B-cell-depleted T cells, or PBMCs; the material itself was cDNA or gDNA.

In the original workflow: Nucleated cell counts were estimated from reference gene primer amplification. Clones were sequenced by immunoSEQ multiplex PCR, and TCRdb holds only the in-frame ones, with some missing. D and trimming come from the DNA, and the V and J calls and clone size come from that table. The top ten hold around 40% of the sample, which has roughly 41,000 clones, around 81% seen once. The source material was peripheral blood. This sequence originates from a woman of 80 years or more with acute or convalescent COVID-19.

The CDR3 nucleotides read TGTGCCAGCAGCCCACGAGAAAGTTCACCCCTCCACTTT. Encoded protein: CASSPRESSPLHF. The chain employs TRBV9 and TRBJ1-6; D unclear. Germline V gene data show CDR1 as SGDLS and CDR2 as YYNGEE. V was pared by 4 bases and J by 9 bases, with 11 bases between. CDR3 size: 13 residues.